Sequencing of this TCR beta chain was carried out in a study of tumor-infiltrating lymphocytes in primary liver carcinoma. Study details: Every sample contained roughly 3.5 to 8 million productive TCRbeta reads, and these numbers were similar from one tissue type to another. The study, taken as a whole, reports: CD4+ and CD8+ repertoires could not be compared in these unsorted bulk samples.

This CDR3 is built from 14 residues. Germline V CDR1 and CDR2: SEHNR, FQNEAQ (reference sequence). The V gene lost 5 bases and the J gene lost 4 bases, with 14 bases spanning the gap. A primer matching the constant region was used to make TCR beta cDNA from 500 to 650 ng of total RNA. The TCR beta library was amplified through three nested multiplex PCR rounds in a modified ARM-PCR procedure. The two initial PCR rounds, around 11 cycles each, used TRBV1-TRBV30 forward and C-beta reverse primers. Each CDR3 protein gets one entry after TCRdb re-called the multiplex PCR reads with MiXCR. Here the sample spans under 200,000 distinct CDR3 sequences, 65% being singletons. Blood RNA was derived from unsorted whole blood, and germline DNA was extracted too. HBV chronically infected the treatment-naive patients. The authors collected roughly 3.7 milliliters of peripheral blood before surgery. As to this clonotype: The target antigen is unknown.

Sequenced input: peripheral blood. The gene calls are TRBV7-9 and TRBJ1-1, with D possibly matching TRBD1 (5 bases). The TCR originated in a woman aged 55-70 years with primary liver carcinoma and hepatitis B virus infection. This CDR3 reads CASSPQQVSTEAFF. CDR3 sequence (DNA): TGTGCCAGCAGCCCTCAACAGGTTAGCACTGAAGCTTTCTTT.